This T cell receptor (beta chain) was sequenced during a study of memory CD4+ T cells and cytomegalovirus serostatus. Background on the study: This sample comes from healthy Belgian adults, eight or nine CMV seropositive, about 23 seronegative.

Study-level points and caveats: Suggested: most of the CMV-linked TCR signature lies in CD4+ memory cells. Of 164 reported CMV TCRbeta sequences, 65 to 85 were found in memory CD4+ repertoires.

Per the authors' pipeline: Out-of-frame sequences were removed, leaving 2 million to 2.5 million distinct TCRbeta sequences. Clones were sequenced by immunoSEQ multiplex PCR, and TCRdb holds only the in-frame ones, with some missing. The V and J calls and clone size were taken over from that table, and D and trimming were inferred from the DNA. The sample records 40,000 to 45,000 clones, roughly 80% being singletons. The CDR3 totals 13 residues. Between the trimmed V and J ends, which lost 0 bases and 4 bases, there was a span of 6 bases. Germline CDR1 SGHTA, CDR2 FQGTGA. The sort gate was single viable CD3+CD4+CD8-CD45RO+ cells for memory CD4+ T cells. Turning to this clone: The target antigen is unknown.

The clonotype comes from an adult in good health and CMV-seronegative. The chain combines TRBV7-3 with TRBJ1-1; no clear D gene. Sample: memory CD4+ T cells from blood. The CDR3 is CASSLTGGTEAFF. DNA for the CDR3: TGTGCCAGCAGCTTAACCGGAGGCACTGAAGCTTTCTTT.